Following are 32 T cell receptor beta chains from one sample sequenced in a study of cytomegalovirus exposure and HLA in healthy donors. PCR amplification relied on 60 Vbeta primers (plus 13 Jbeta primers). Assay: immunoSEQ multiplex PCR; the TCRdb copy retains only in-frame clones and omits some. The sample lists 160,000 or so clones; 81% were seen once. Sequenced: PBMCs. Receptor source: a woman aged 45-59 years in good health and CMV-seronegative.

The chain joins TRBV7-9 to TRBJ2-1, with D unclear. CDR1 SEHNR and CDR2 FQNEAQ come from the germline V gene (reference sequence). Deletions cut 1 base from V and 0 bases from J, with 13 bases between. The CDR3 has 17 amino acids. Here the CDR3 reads CASSLVVLTGSYNEQFF. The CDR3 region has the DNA TGTGCCAGCAGCTTAGTGGTGCTTACCGGCTCCTACAATGAGCAGTTCTTC.

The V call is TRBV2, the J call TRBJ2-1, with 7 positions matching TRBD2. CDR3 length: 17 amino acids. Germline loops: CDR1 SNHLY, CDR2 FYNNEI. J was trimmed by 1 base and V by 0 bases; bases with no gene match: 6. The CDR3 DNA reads TGTGCCAGCAGTGAAGCTCGAGGACTAGAGTCCTACAATGAGCAGTTCTTC. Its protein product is CASSEARGLESYNEQFF. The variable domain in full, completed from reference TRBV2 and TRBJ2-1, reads EPEVTQTPSHQVTQMGQEVILRCVPISNHLYFYWYRQILGQKVEFLVSFYNNEISEKSEIFDDQFSVERPDGSNFTLKIRSTKLEDSAMYFCASSEARGLESYNEQFFGPGTRLTVL.

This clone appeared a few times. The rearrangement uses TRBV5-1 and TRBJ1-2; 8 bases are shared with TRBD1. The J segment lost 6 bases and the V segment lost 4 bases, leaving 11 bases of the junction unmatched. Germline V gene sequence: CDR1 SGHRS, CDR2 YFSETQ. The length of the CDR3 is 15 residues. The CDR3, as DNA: TGCGCCAGCAGCCTCTGGACAGGGCAGGGAGATGGCTACACCTTC. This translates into CASSLWTGQGDGYTF.

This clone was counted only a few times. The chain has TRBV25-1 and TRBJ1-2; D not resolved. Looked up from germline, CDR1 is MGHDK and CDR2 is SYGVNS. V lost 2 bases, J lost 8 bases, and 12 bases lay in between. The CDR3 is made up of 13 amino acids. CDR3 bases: TGTGCCAGCAGTGAAATTTATTCGTCGGGCTACACCTTC. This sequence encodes CASSEIYSSGYTF.

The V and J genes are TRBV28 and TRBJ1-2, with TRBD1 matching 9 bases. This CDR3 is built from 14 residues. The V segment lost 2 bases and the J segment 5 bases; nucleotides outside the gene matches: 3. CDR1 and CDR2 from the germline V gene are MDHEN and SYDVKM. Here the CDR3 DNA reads TGTGCCAGCAGTTTACGGACAGGGGAGTATGGCTACACCTTC. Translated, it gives CASSLRTGEYGYTF.

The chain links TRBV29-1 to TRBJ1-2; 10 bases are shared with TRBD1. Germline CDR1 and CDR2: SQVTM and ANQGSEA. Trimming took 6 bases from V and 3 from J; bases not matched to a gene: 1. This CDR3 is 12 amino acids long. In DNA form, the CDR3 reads TGCAGCGTCGGACAGGGGGACTATGGCTACACCTTC. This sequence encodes CSVGQGDYGYTF.

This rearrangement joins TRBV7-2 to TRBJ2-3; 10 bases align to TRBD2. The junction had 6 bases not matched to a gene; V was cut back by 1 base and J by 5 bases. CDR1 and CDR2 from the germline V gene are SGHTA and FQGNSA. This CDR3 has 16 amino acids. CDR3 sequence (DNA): TGTGCCAGCAGCTTAGGAAGTCTAGCGGGGGTAGATACGCAGTATTTT. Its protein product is CASSLGSLAGVDTQYF.

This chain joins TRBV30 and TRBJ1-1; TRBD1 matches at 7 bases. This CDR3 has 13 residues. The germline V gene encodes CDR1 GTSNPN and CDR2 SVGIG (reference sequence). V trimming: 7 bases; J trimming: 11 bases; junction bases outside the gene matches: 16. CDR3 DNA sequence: TGTGCCTTCCAGACAGGGTTCAGTGGTCATGCTTTCTTT. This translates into CAFQTGFSGHAFF. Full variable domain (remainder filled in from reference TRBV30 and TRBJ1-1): SQTIHQWPATLVQPVGSPLSLECTVEGTSNPNLYWYRQAAGRGLQLLFYSVGIGQISSEVPQNLSASRPQDRQFILSSKKLLLSDSGFYLCAFQTGFSGHAFFGQGTRLTVV.

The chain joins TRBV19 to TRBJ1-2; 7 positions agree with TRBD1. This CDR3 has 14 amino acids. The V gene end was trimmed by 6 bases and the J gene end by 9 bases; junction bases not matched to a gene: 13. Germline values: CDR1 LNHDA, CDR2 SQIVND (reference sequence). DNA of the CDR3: TGTGCCAGTAGGGCCCAAGGGGGCGCGGCTAGCTACACCTTC. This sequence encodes CASRAQGGAASYTF.

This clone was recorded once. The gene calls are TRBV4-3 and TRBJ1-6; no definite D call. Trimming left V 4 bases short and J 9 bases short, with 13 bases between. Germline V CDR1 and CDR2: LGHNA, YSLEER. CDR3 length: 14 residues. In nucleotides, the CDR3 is TGCGCCAGCAGCCCTTCGGGGTTTAGTTCACCCCTCCACTTT. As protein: CASSPSGFSSPLHF.

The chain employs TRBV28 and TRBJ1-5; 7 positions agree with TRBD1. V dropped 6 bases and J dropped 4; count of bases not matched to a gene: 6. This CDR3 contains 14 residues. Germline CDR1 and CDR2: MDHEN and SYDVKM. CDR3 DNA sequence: TGTGCCAGCAGAGGGACAGCCTCAAATCAGCCCCAGCATTTT. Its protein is CASRGTASNQPQHF.

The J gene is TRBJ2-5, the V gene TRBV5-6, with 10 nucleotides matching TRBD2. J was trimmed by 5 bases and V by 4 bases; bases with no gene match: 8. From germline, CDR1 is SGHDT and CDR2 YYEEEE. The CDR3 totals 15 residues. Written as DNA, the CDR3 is TGTGCCAGCAGCCCTCTGGCAGCGGGGGGGGAGACCCAGTACTTC. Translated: CASSPLAAGGETQYF.

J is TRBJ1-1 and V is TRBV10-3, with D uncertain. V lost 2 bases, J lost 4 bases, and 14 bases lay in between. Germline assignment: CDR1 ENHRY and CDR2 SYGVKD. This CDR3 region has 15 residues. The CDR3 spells CAISEAPSRGTEAFF. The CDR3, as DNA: TGTGCCATCAGTGAGGCCCCGAGCCGCGGCACTGAAGCTTTCTTT.

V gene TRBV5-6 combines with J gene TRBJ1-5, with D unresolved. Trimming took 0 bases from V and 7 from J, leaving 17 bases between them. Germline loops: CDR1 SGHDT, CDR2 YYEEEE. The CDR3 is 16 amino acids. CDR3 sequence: CASSLAPSRNGQPQHF. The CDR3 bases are TGTGCCAGCAGCTTGGCCCCCAGTCGTAACGGGCAGCCCCAGCATTTT.

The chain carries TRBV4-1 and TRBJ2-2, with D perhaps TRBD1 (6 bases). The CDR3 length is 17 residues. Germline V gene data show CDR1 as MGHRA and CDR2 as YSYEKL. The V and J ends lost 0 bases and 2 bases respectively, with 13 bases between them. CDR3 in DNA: TGCGCCAGCAGCCAAGATTTAAGGGGGACCAACACCGGGGAGCTGTTTTTT. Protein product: CASSQDLRGTNTGELFF.

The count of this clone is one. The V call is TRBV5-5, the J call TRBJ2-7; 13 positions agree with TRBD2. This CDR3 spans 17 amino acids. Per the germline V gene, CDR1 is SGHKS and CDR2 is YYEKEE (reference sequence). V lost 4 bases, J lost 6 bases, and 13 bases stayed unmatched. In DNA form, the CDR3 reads TGTGCCAGCAGCGCGAAACCCGGGACTAGCGGGGAGGGCGAGCAGTACTTC. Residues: CASSAKPGTSGEGEQYF.

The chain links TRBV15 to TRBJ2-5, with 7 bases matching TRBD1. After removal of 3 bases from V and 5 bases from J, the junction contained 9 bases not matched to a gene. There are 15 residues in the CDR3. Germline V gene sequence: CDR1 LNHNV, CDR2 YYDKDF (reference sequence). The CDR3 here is CATSRDPGQWETQYF. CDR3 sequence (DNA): TGTGCCACCAGCAGGGATCCGGGACAGTGGGAGACCCAGTACTTC.

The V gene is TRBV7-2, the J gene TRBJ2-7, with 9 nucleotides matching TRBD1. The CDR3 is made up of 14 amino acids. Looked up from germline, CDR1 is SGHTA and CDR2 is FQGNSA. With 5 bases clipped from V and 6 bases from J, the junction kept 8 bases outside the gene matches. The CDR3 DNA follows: TGTGCCAGCAGCGGAGGACAGGGGTCGCGCGAGCAGTACTTC. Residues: CASSGGQGSREQYF.

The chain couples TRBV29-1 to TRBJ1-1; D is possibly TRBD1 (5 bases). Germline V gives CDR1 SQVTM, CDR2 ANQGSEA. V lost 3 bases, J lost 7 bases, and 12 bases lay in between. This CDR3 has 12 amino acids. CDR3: CSVDQGSLEAFF. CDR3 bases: TGCAGCGTTGATCAGGGCAGCCTTGAAGCTTTCTTT.

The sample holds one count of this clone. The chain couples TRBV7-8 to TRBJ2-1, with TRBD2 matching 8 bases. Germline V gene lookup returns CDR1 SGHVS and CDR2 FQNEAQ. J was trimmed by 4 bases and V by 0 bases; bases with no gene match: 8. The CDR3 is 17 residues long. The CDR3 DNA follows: TGTGCCAGCAGCTTAGCGGGAACGGTAGCGGGGTACAATGAGCAGTTCTTC. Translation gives CASSLAGTVAGYNEQFF.

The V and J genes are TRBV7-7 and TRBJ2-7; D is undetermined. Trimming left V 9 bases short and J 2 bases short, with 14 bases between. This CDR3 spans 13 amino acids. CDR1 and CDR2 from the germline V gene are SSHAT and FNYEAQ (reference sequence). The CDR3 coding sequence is TGTGCCAGACTGCCATTTCGAGCCTACGAGCAGTACTTC. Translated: CARLPFRAYEQYF.

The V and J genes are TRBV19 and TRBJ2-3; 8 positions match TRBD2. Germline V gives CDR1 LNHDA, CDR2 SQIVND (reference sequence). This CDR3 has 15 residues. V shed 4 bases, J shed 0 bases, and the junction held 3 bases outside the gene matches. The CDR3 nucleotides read TGTGCCAGTAGTACTACTAGCGGAAGCACAGATACGCAGTATTTT. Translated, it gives CASSTTSGSTDTQYF. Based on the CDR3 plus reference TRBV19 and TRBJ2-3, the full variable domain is DGGITQSPKYLFRKEGQNVTLSCEQNLNHDAMYWYRQDPGQGLRLIYYSQIVNDFQKGDIAEGYSVSREKKESFPLTVTSAQKNPTAFYLCASSTTSGSTDTQYFGPGTRLTVL.

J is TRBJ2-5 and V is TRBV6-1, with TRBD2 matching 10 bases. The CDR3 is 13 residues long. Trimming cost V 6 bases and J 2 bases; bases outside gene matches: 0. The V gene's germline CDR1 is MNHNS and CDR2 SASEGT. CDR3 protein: CASRTSGQETQYF. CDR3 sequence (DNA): TGTGCCAGCAGGACTAGCGGGCAAGAGACCCAGTACTTC.

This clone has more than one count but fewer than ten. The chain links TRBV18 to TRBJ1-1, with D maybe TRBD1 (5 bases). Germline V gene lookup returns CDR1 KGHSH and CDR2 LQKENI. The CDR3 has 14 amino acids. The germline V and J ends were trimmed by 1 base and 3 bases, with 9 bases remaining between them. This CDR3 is CASSPQGRHTEAFF. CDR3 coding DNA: TGTGCCAGCTCACCACAGGGGCGGCACACTGAAGCTTTCTTT.

The CDR3 loop reads CASIGVEAFF. The CDR3 DNA reads as TGTGCCAGCATAGGGGTTGAAGCTTTCTTT. The chain links TRBV6-5 to TRBJ1-1; D is possibly TRBD1 (5 bases). This CDR3 comprises 10 residues. V lost 7 bases to trimming and J lost 7 bases, with 7 bases between them. Germline V gives CDR1 MNHEY, CDR2 SVGAGI.

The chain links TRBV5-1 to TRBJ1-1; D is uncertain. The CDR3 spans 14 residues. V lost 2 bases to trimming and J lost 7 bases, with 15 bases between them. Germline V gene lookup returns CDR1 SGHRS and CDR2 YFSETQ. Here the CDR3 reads CASSLEGGPFEAFF. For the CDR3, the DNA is TGCGCCAGCAGCTTAGAGGGTGGACCCTTTGAAGCTTTCTTT.

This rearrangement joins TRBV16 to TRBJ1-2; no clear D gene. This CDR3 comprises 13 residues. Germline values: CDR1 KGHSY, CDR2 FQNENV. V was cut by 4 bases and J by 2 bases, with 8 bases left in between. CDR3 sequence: CASSPSVNYGYTF. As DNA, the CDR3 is TGTGCCAGCAGCCCTTCTGTAAACTATGGCTACACCTTC.

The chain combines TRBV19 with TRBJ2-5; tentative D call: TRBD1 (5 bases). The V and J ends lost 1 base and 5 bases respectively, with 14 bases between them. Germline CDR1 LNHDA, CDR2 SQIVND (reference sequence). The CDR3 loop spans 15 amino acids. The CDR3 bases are TGTGCCAGTAGTATAGTGGCCAGGGAAGGGGAGACCCAGTACTTC. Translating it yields CASSIVAREGETQYF.

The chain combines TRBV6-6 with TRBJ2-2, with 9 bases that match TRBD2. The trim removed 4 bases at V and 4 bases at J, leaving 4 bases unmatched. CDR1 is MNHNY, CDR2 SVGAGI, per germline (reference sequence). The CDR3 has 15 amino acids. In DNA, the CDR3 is TGTGCCAGCAGTTTACAGACTAGCGGCACCGGGGAGCTGTTTTTT. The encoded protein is CASSLQTSGTGELFF.

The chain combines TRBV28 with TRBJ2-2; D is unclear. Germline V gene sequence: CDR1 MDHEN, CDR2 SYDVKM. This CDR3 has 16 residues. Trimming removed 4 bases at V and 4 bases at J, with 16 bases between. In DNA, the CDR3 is TGTGCCAGCAGTTCCGACCGTGGGCTTCCCACCGGGGAGCTGTTTTTT. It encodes CASSSDRGLPTGELFF.

CDR3 protein: CASKGARLRGTDTQYF. The CDR3 DNA follows: TGCGCCAGCAAGGGGGCACGTTTGCGGGGCACAGATACGCAGTATTTT. The V and J genes are TRBV23-1 and TRBJ2-3; TRBD1 agrees at 7 bases. TRBV23-1 is placed among ORFs of uncertain function. After removal of 7 bases from V and 1 base from J, the junction contained 11 bases not matched to a gene. The CDR3 extends over 16 amino acids.

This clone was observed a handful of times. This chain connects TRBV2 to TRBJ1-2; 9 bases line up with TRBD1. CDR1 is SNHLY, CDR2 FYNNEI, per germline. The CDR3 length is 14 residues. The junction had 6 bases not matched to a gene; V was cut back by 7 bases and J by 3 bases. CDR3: CASKPTGGDYGYTF. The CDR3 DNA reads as TGTGCCAGCAAGCCGACAGGGGGGGACTATGGCTACACCTTC.